This TCR beta chain was observed in a study of regulatory T cells in long-lasting Graves disease. Study context: Graves' patients (newly diagnosed) had been on antithyroid drugs under 3 months.

Sample time point: newly diagnosed GD, antithyroid drugs for less than 3 months. RNA from PBMCs was the source of the TCR library. This clonotype came up many times. Arm-PCR with iRepertoire HTBI primers amplified the CDR3 regions for these TCR beta libraries. A single record per CDR3 protein comes from TCRdb applying MiXCR to the multiplex PCR reads. Among 450,000 to 600,000 distinct CDR3 sequences listed, about a sixth were seen once. This sample also belongs to another study, concerning T cells in Graves' hyperthyroidism and ophthalmopathy. That report notes: Separating ophthalmopathy from stable hyperthyroidism was achieved by a 13 V-J model.

The material was peripheral blood mononuclear cells (PBMCs), obtained at new diagnosis, from a patient treated with antithyroid drugs. This clonotype was obtained from a man aged 35-49 years with Graves disease.

CDR3 in amino acids: CAWSASKRGDTQYF. CDR3 coding DNA: TGTGCCTGGAGTGCGTCAAAGAGGGGAGATACGCAGTATTTT. The V and J genes are TRBV30 and TRBJ2-3; perhaps D is TRBD1 or TRBD2 (5 bases each). The CDR3 runs to 14 residues. The V end lost 1 base, the J end lost 5 bases, and 13 bases lay between the germline ends. In germline, CDR1 is GTSNPN, CDR2 SVGIG (reference sequence).